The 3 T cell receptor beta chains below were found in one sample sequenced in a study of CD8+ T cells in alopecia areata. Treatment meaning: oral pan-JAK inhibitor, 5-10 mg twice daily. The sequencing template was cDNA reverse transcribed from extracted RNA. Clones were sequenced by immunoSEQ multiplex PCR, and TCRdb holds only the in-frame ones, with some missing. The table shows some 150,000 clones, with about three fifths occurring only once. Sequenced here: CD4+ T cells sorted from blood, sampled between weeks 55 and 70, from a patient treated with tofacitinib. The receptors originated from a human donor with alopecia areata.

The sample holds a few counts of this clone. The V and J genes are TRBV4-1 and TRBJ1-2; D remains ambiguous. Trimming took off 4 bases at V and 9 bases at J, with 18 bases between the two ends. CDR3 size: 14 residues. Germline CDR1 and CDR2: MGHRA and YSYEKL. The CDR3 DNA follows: TGCGCCAGCAGCCTGGACGGCGATGGGATGCGCTACACCTTC. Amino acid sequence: CASSLDGDGMRYTF.

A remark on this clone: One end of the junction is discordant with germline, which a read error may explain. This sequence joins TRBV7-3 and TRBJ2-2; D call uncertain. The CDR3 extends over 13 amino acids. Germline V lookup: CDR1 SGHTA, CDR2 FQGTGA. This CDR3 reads CASSLMNSGELFF. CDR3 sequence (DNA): TGTGCCAGCAGCTTGATGAACTCCGGGGAGCTGTTTTTT.

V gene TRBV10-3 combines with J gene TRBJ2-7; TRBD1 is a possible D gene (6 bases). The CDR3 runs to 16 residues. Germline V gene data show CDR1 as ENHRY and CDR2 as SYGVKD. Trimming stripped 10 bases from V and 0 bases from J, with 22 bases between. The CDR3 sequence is CATHHRGQTSSYEQYF. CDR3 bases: TGTGCCACACACCACCGCGGACAGACAAGCTCCTACGAGCAGTACTTC.